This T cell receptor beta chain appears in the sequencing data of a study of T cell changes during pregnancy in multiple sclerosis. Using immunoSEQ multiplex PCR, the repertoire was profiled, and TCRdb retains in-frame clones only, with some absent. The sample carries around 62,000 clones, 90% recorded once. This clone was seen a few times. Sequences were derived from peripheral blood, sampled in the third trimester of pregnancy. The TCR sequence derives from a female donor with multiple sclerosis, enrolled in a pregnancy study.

The CDR3 DNA follows: TGTGCCAGTAGTACCCGGGGGACAGGGGGCAATCAGCCCCAGCATTTT. It translates to CASSTRGTGGNQPQHF. V is TRBV19 and J is TRBJ1-5, with 10 bases fitting TRBD1. CDR1 is LNHDA and CDR2 is SQIVND in the germline V gene (reference sequence). V lost 4 bases, J lost 2 bases, and 5 bases stayed unmatched. The CDR3 spans 16 residues.